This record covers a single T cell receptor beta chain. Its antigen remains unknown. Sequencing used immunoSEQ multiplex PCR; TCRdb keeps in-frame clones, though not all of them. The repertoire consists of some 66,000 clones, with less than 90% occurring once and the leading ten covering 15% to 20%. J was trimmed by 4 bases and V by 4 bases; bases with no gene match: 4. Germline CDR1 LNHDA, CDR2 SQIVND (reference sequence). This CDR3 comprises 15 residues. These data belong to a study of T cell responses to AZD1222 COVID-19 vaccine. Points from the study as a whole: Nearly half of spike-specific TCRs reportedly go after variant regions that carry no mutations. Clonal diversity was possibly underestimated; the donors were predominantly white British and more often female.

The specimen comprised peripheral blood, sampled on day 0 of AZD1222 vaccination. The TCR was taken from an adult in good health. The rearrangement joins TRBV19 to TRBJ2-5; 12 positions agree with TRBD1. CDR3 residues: CASSRDRGRLETQYF. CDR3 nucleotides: TGTGCCAGTAGTAGGGACAGGGGGCGCTTAGAGACCCAGTACTTC.